A selection of T cell receptor beta chains follows, all from one sample in a study of blood T cells in healthy people across ages. In TCRdb, the 5' RACE reads were re-called with MiXCR into one record per CDR3 protein. In the table there are hundreds of thousands of distinct CDR3 sequences, approximately 53% of which are singletons. Sequences were obtained from blood. Receptor source: a man aged 35 to 55 in good health. Each CDR3 is given without its conserved first and last residue.

TRBJ2-1 TRBV9 ASSVDGQGRGNEQF
TRBJ2-5 TRBV9 ASSVAGGAETQY
TRBJ2-5 TRBV18 ASSPLLSSGTSGKETQY
TRBJ2-7 TRBV11-3 ASSLGGLANSPYEQY
TRBJ1-2 TRBV7-6 ASSLEWGVGGYT
TRBJ2-4 TRBV20-1 SAFPTGENIQY
NA TRBV12-3/TRBV12-4 AYVIGQPYEQY
TRBJ2-5 TRBV7-9 ASSLPSGVGGETQY
TRBJ2-5 TRBV20-1 SARDYLAGVGETQY
NA TRBV5-5 ASNRRDTLDEQY
TRBJ1-2 TRBV9 ASSVGVVGGYT
TRBJ2-1 TRBV24-1 ATSGSGGAGYNEQF
TRBJ2-3 TRBV29-1 SVAPPDTQY
TRBJ1-2 TRBV6-5 ASSAGTGTHGYT
TRBJ2-1 TRBV20-1 SASGSPYNEQF
TRBJ2-2 TRBV15 ATSRDLITGELF
TRBJ1-6 TRBV20-1 SARQDYNSPLH
TRBJ2-7 TRBV4-2 ASSQVVPVRTSGNHYYEQY
TRBJ2-7 TRBV6-2/TRBV6-3 ASSQGFHEQY
TRBJ2-4 TRBV29-1 SVILRGEAKNIQY
NA TRBV10-3 AISVGTGDNEQY
TRBJ1-3 TRBV4-3 ASSQESTVQGPGNTIY
TRBJ2-2 TRBV5-1 ASSTLRGNSNTGELF
TRBJ2-2 TRBV6-6 ASRPSGRYTGELF
TRBJ1-1 TRBV15 ATSSYRGTEAF
TRBJ2-1 TRBV14 ASSRSGPQGIYEQF
TRBJ2-7 TRBV5-5 ASSPGQSNYYEQY
TRBJ2-1 TRBV25-1 ASSSSGKGNEQF
TRBJ2-3 TRBV2 ASPGLRRGADTQY
NA TRBV3-1 AGSQEGGLASETQY
TRBJ2-1 TRBV5-5 ASSAHALNEQF
TRBJ2-7 TRBV5-1 ASSLGTIQGRNSYEQY
TRBJ1-1 TRBV12-3/TRBV12-4 ASSLTGTSETF
TRBJ2-3 TRBV9 ASSQPRREQY
TRBJ1-1 TRBV6-2/TRBV6-3 ASSYGGLNTEAF